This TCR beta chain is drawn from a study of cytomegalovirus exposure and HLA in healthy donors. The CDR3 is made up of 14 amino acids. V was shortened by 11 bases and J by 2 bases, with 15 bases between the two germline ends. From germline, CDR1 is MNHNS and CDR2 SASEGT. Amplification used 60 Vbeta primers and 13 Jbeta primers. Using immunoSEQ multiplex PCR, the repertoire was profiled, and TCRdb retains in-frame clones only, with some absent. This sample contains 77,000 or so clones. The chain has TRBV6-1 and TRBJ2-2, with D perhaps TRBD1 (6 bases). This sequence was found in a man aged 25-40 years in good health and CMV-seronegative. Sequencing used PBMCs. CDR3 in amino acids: CASDGTPNTGELFF. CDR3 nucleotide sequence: TGTGCCTCCGACGGGACACCTAACACCGGGGAGCTGTTTTTT.